These 7 T cell receptor beta chains originate from one sample sequenced in a study of Graves' ophthalmopathy and Graves' hyperthyroidism. Amplification from RNA transcripts yielded the TCR beta CDR3 regions. The first-round RT-PCR employed HTBI primers together with the Qiagen OneStep RT-PCR kit. A multiplex PCR was then performed as the second round. In TCRdb, the multiplex PCR reads were re-called with MiXCR into one record per CDR3 protein. The table has roughly 160,000 distinct CDR3 sequences, under 45% seen once; the top ten hold 8% to 10%. Sequencing input: peripheral blood. These receptors were taken from a man younger than 45 with Graves' ophthalmopathy.

This clonotype was seen at least ten times. The chain links TRBV2 to TRBJ2-7; 8 bases are a match to TRBD2. J lost 1 base, V lost 6 bases, and 8 bases had no gene match. Germline lookup yields CDR1 SNHLY and CDR2 FYNNEI. The CDR3 has 15 residues. Written as DNA, the CDR3 is TGTGCCAGCAGGGATACGACTAGCGCTTCCTACGAGCAGTACTTC. It is translated as CASRDTTSASYEQYF.

The rearrangement links TRBV20-1 to TRBJ2-7; TRBD2 agrees at 11 bases. The germline CDR1 and CDR2 sequences are DFQATT and SNEGSKA (reference sequence). J was trimmed by 1 base and V by 1 base; bases with no gene match: 6. This CDR3 has 16 residues. This chain's CDR3 is CSARVSGRAGSYEQYF. The CDR3 coding sequence is TGCAGTGCTAGAGTTAGCGGGAGGGCCGGGTCCTACGAGCAGTACTTC.

The chain links TRBV7-3 to TRBJ1-5; no reliable D call. The CDR3 is 15 residues long. Germline lookup yields CDR1 SGHTA and CDR2 FQGTGA. V was clipped by 3 bases and J by 2 bases, with 11 bases between them. The CDR3: CASSFPVVGNQPQHF. The CDR3 DNA reads TGTGCCAGCAGCTTTCCGGTCGTGGGCAATCAGCCCCAGCATTTT. Full variable domain (missing parts from reference TRBV7-3 and TRBJ1-5): GAGVSQTPSNKVTEKGKYVELRCDPISGHTALYWYRQSLGQGPEFLIYFQGTGAADDSGLPNDRFFAVRPEGSVSTLKIQRTERGDSAVYLCASSFPVVGNQPQHFGDGTRLSIL.

This rearrangement joins TRBV7-3 to TRBJ2-5; TRBD1 matches at 9 bases. The CDR3 is made up of 15 amino acids. CDR1 is SGHTA and CDR2 is FQGTGA in the germline V gene. V shed 3 bases and J 4 bases; nucleotides not matched to a gene: 6. CDR3: CASSFSGTGRETQYF. CDR3 sequence (DNA): TGTGCCAGCAGCTTTTCAGGGACAGGGCGAGAGACCCAGTACTTC.

This clonotype was counted ten times or more. The chain carries TRBV28 and TRBJ1-2; maybe TRBD1 (5 bases). The germline gives CDR1 MDHEN, CDR2 SYDVKM. Trimming removed 8 bases at V and 4 bases at J, with 8 bases between. The CDR3 totals 11 residues. The CDR3 DNA follows: TGTGCCAGCGGGGACCGCTATGGCTACACCTTC. Protein product: CASGDRYGYTF.

The chain is built from TRBV7-2 and TRBJ2-7; 8 nucleotides match TRBD1. Germline V CDR1 and CDR2: SGHTA, FQGNSA. J was trimmed by 3 bases and V by 5 bases; bases with no gene match: 9. CDR3 length equals 15 residues. The CDR3 DNA is TGTGCCAGCAGCGCCCGACAGGGGCTAAACTACGAGCAGTACTTC. Translation gives CASSARQGLNYEQYF.

There are many counts of this clonotype. The V call is TRBV30, the J call TRBJ1-2, with TRBD1 as a possible D gene (5 bases). This CDR3 has 17 residues. Trimming shortened V by 0 bases and J by 0 bases, and 17 bases separated the two germline ends. Germline V CDR1 and CDR2: GTSNPN, SVGIG (reference sequence). The CDR3 region is CAWSVSLQGRANYGYTF. CDR3 DNA: TGTGCCTGGAGTGTTTCCCTCCAGGGCAGAGCTAACTATGGCTACACCTTC.